The 32 T cell receptor beta chains presented below share a single source sample, sequenced in a study of CD8 T cells in ankylosing spondylitis. TCRdb recomputed calls from the 5' RACE reads with MiXCR, one row per CDR3 protein. The sample lists 200,000 or so distinct CDR3 sequences, about 20% occurring once. Material for sequencing was blood, either unsorted or a sorted T cell fraction (not recorded which). These receptor sequences come from a male donor aged 10 to 30 with ankylosing spondylitis or in good health (not recorded which).

This clonotype was counted ten times or more. The chain joins TRBV12-3 or TRBV12-4 to TRBJ1-6; D is possibly TRBD1 (6 bases). This CDR3 is 14 amino acids long. The ends were cut back, 7 bases at V and 9 bases at J, with 16 bases in the middle. The CDR3 nucleotides are TGTGCCAGCACCCTCAGGGGAGTTATTTCACCCCTCCACTTT. Protein: CASTLRGVISPLHF.

The chain recombines TRBV6-1 with TRBJ1-1; D is unresolved. CDR1 is MNHNS and CDR2 is SASEGT in the germline V gene. V lost 0 bases and J lost 1, with 3 bases in between. CDR3 length: 13 amino acids. For the CDR3, the DNA is TGTGCCAGCAGTGAAGCCCAGAACACTGAAGCTTTCTTT. Translation gives CASSEAQNTEAFF.

V and J are TRBV3-2 and TRBJ2-7. TRBV3-2 is noted as a pseudogene. The CDR3 is 12 residues long. CDR3 amino acids: CASSPAERMAYF. Written as DNA, the CDR3 is TGTGCCAGCAGCCCAGCGGAGAGGATGGCGTACTTC.

The table lists this clonotype with many counts. V usage is TRBV10-3 and J usage is TRBJ1-1; no firm D call. This CDR3 has 15 amino acids. With 10 bases removed from V and 0 bases from J, the gap between germline ends came to 18 bases. Germline CDR1 reads ENHRY; CDR2 reads SYGVKD. As DNA, the CDR3 is TGTGCCACCGCTTTTGAGGCGGGGATGAACACTGAAGCTTTCTTT. It codes for CATAFEAGMNTEAFF.

The chain uses TRBV11-2 and TRBJ2-1; TRBD2 matches at 11 bases. There are 17 residues in the CDR3. Germline CDR1 and CDR2: SGHAT and FQNNGV. The V and J ends lost 6 bases and 0 bases, in that order; junction bases with no gene match: 7. The DNA for the CDR3 is TGTGCCAGCAGAAAACCGGGACTAGCGGTCTCCTACAATGAGCAGTTCTTC. This translates into CASRKPGLAVSYNEQFF.

Ten or more counts support this clonotype. The chain links TRBV12-3 or TRBV12-4 to TRBJ2-4; D not certain. The CDR3 is 14 amino acids. With 3 bases removed from V and 6 bases from J, the gap between germline ends came to 12 bases. CDR3 amino acids: CASSFSDRGNIQYF. CDR3 sequence (DNA): TGTGCCAGCAGTTTCTCGGATCGCGGAAACATTCAGTACTTC.

This clonotype was detected ten times or more. This chain links TRBV10-3 with TRBJ1-1; D perhaps matches TRBD1 (6 bases). CDR3 size: 13 residues. Germline V gene sequence: CDR1 ENHRY, CDR2 SYGVKD. The ends were cut back, 6 bases at V and 4 bases at J, with 12 bases in the middle. CDR3 coding DNA: TGTGCCATCAGCCAGGACAGTTTCACTGAAGCTTTCTTT. Amino acids: CAISQDSFTEAFF.

This clonotype was picked up many times. The chain recombines TRBV20-1 with TRBJ2-3; D gene uncertain. This CDR3 spans 11 amino acids. Trimming removed 8 bases at V and 3 bases at J, with 9 bases between. Germline CDR1 DFQATT, CDR2 SNEGSKA (reference sequence). The CDR3 loop reads CSTRWTDTQYF. CDR3 nucleotides: TGCAGTACGCGATGGACAGATACGCAGTATTTT.

This clonotype was picked up many times. The chain employs TRBV4-1 and TRBJ1-5; D is uncertain. V lost 1 base and J lost 4, with 14 bases in between. This CDR3 spans 16 amino acids. Germline lookup yields CDR1 MGHRA and CDR2 YSYEKL. The CDR3 here is CASSQVLNSWNQPQHF. The CDR3, as DNA: TGCGCCAGCAGCCAAGTGTTGAACAGTTGGAATCAGCCCCAGCATTTT.

This clonotype was detected only a few times. The chain recombines TRBV29-1 with TRBJ2-3; D is perhaps TRBD1 or TRBD2 (5 bases each). CDR3 length equals 12 residues. From germline, CDR1 is SQVTM and CDR2 ANQGSEA. V was shortened by 3 bases and J by 6 bases, with 10 bases between the two germline ends. The CDR3 coding sequence is TGCAGCGTTGAGAGGGGTCGGGATACGCAGTATTTT. Protein: CSVERGRDTQYF.

This clonotype appeared a few times. The rearrangement uses TRBV7-6 and TRBJ2-5, with 10 bases identical to TRBD2. V trimming: 2 bases; J trimming: 1 base; junction bases outside the gene matches: 7. This CDR3 is 17 amino acids long. Germline values: CDR1 SGHVS, CDR2 FNYEAQ. This CDR3 reads CASSLTLAGGPQETQYF. Here the CDR3 DNA reads TGTGCCAGCAGCTTAACGTTAGCGGGAGGACCCCAAGAGACCCAGTACTTC.

This clonotype was seen at least ten times. The chain uses TRBV12-3 or TRBV12-4 and TRBJ2-7; no clear D gene. The CDR3 runs to 14 residues. V lost 6 bases to trimming and J lost 1 base, with 13 bases between them. CDR3 sequence: CASRPSGSSYEQYF. The DNA for the CDR3 is TGTGCCAGCAGACCCTCCGGGTCATCCTACGAGCAGTACTTC.

This clonotype was observed at least ten times. The genes are TRBV18 and TRBJ2-2, with D tentatively TRBD2 (6 bases). V lost 4 bases to trimming and J lost 6 bases, with 21 bases between them. The germline gives CDR1 KGHSH, CDR2 LQKENI. The CDR3 covers 17 residues. DNA for the CDR3: TGTGCCAGCTCACTCCTTCAGGCGGGACGAAACGCCGGGGAGCTGTTTTTT. Translated: CASSLLQAGRNAGELFF.

This clonotype was seen a single time. The V and J genes are TRBV29-1 and TRBJ2-5, with TRBD1 matching 8 bases. CDR3 length equals 17 residues. The V segment lost 4 bases and the J segment 3 bases; nucleotides outside the gene matches: 16. The germline gives CDR1 SQVTM, CDR2 ANQGSEA. The CDR3 spells CSVVPPSRGRVEETQYF. CDR3 DNA sequence: TGCAGCGTTGTGCCCCCCTCCAGGGGGCGGGTGGAAGAGACCCAGTACTTC. Variable domain in full (rest from reference TRBV29-1 and TRBJ2-5): SAVISQKPSRDICQRGTSLTIQCQVDSQVTMMFWYRQQPGQSLTLIATANQGSEATYESGFVIDKFPISRPNLTFSTLTVSNMSPEDSSIYLCSVVPPSRGRVEETQYFGPGTRLLVL.

This clonotype occurred many times. The chain is built from TRBV15 and TRBJ2-1, with D hard to call. Trimming removed 0 bases at V and 5 bases at J, with 8 bases between. The CDR3 consists of 14 residues. Germline CDR1 and CDR2: LNHNV and YYDKDF (reference sequence). DNA of the CDR3: TGTGCCACCAGCAGAGATTCCCTGGACAATGAGCAGTTCTTC. This translates into CATSRDSLDNEQFF.

This clonotype was detected a few times. One base away lies a much larger clone, so this may be a sequencing read error. This sequence joins TRBV11-2 and TRBJ2-1; D is unclear. The germline gives CDR1 SGHAT, CDR2 FQNNGV. V was clipped by 0 bases and J by 13 bases, with 19 bases between them. This CDR3 has 15 amino acids. For the CDR3, the DNA is TGTGCCAGCAGCTTAGACCGGTTATCGATACAAGCCCAGTTCTTC. Translating gives CASSLDRLSIQAQFF.

Only a few counts were recorded for this clonotype. The chain is built from TRBV24-1 and TRBJ2-1; tentative D call: TRBD2 (6 bases). The CDR3 has 15 amino acids. In germline, CDR1 is KGHDR, CDR2 SFDVKD. V was trimmed by 2 bases and J by 7 bases, leaving 14 bases between them. The CDR3 here is CATSDSGGMGNEQFF. The CDR3 DNA follows: TGTGCCACCAGTGATTCCGGGGGAATGGGAAATGAGCAGTTCTTC.

V and J are TRBV20-1 and TRBJ2-5; D uncertain. The CDR3 spans 12 residues. Germline V gene sequence: CDR1 DFQATT, CDR2 SNEGSKA (reference sequence). V was clipped by 3 bases and J by 2 bases, with 7 bases between them. The CDR3 DNA follows: TGCAGTGCTAGTCGCGCGCAAGAGACCCAGTACTTC. Protein product: CSASRAQETQYF.

The V and J genes are TRBV27 and TRBJ2-7, with TRBD2 as a possible D gene (6 bases). The CDR3 is made up of 16 amino acids. CDR1 is MNHEY and CDR2 is SMNVEV in the germline V gene (reference sequence). The V end was cut by 5 bases, the J end by 0 bases, with 17 bases between. The CDR3 here is CASSRTGGEASYEQYF. CDR3 bases: TGTGCCAGCAGTCGTACTGGCGGGGAGGCCTCCTACGAGCAGTACTTC.

The chain has TRBV27 and TRBJ1-1; TRBD1 is a possible D gene (5 bases). The V and J ends lost 6 bases and 8 bases respectively, with 10 bases between them. The CDR3 length is 11 residues. Germline V gene lookup returns CDR1 MNHEY and CDR2 SMNVEV (reference sequence). This CDR3 reads CASRSTGEAFF. The CDR3 DNA reads as TGTGCCAGCAGAAGCACAGGCGAAGCTTTCTTT.

This clonotype appeared a single time. This chain joins TRBV20-1 and TRBJ2-1; TRBD2 matches at 9 bases. Germline V gene sequence: CDR1 DFQATT, CDR2 SNEGSKA (reference sequence). The CDR3 totals 13 residues. With V trimmed by 3 bases and J by 9 bases, 6 bases remained unmatched. The DNA for the CDR3 is TGCAGTGCTAGCCCTAGCGGGATGACTGAGCAGTTCTTC. It yields the protein CSASPSGMTEQFF.

This clonotype was seen ten or more times. This sequence joins TRBV5-1 and TRBJ2-3; D remains unclear. This CDR3 contains 15 residues. Trimming removed 1 base from V and 5 bases from J, with 14 bases in between. CDR1 SGHRS and CDR2 YFSETQ come from the germline V gene. CDR3 loop: CASSLTLTLGDTQYF. The CDR3 DNA is TGCGCCAGCAGCTTGACTCTGACTCTGGGAGATACGCAGTATTTT.

This clonotype has at least ten counts. The CDR3 bases are TGTGCCAGCAGTCTCGGGACAGGAGTAGAGACCCAGTACTTC. Protein product: CASSLGTGVETQYF. The rearrangement links TRBV12-3 or TRBV12-4 to TRBJ2-5, with TRBD1 identical over 8 bases. This CDR3 has 14 residues. With V trimmed by 5 bases and J by 4 bases, 6 bases remained unmatched.

The rearrangement uses TRBV15 and TRBJ2-7; no clear D gene. CDR1 and CDR2 (germline): LNHNV, YYDKDF (reference sequence). The CDR3 has 12 residues. V gave up 1 base and J gave up 3 bases, with 4 bases separating them. The CDR3 region has the DNA TGTGCCACCAGCAGAGGAAGCTACGAGCAGTACTTC. Encoded protein: CATSRGSYEQYF.

This clonotype was seen many times. The rearrangement uses TRBV6-5 and TRBJ2-7; 10 bases line up with TRBD2. Germline-derived CDR1 and CDR2 are MNHEY and SVGAGI. The junction had 6 bases not matched to a gene; V was cut back by 6 bases and J by 1 base. The CDR3 runs to 15 residues. CDR3 region: CASRRTSGPSYEQYV. For the CDR3, the DNA is TGTGCCAGCAGGAGGACTAGCGGCCCTTCCTACGAGCAGTACGTC.

The sample holds many counts of this clonotype. The genes are TRBV6-1 and TRBJ1-2; tentatively, D is TRBD1 (6 bases). The CDR3 contains 13 residues. Germline CDR1 is MNHNS and CDR2 is SASEGT. With 6 bases removed from V and 4 bases from J, the gap between germline ends came to 12 bases. The CDR3 coding sequence is TGTGCCAGCAGGGAGACAGGCCGCTATGGCTACACCTTC. Translation: CASRETGRYGYTF.

This clonotype was seen a single time. The rearrangement uses TRBV29-1 and TRBJ2-1; D is uncertain. V gave up 6 bases and J gave up 4 bases, with 10 bases separating them. CDR3 size: 12 residues. Germline CDR1 and CDR2: SQVTM and ANQGSEA. For the CDR3, the DNA is TGCAGCGTGGAAACAAGATACAATGAGCAGTTCTTC. Translation: CSVETRYNEQFF.

Many counts were recorded for this clonotype. The chain recombines TRBV24-1 with TRBJ2-1; 15 bases map to TRBD2. The CDR3 length is 16 residues. Germline-derived CDR1 and CDR2 are KGHDR and SFDVKD. V lost 4 bases and J lost 11; bases outside the gene matches: 8. The DNA for the CDR3 is TGTGCCACCAGTGACCCTGGACTAGCGGGAGGGAAGAAGCAGTTCTTC. It codes for CATSDPGLAGGKKQFF.

The rearrangement joins TRBV29-1 to TRBJ2-1, with D hard to call. Trimming left V 8 bases short and J 10 bases short, with 15 bases between. This CDR3 region has 11 residues. Per germline, CDR1 SQVTM and CDR2 ANQGSEA. The CDR3 DNA reads TGCAGCCCCGAGGTCCTTGGAGAGCAGTTCTTC. Amino acids: CSPEVLGEQFF.

The table lists this clonotype with many counts. The chain uses TRBV11-3 and TRBJ2-1; D remains ambiguous. The CDR3 sequence is 13 residues long. With 6 bases removed from V and 8 bases from J, the gap between germline ends came to 14 bases. CDR1 SGHNT and CDR2 YENEEA come from the germline V gene. CDR3 sequence: CASRGYGMDEQFF. In nucleotides, the CDR3 is TGTGCCAGCAGGGGCTATGGCATGGATGAGCAGTTCTTC.

In its sample, this clonotype was seen many times. This chain connects TRBV12-3 or TRBV12-4 to TRBJ1-2; 10 bases are a match to TRBD1. The CDR3 has 14 amino acids. The trim removed 1 base at V and 8 bases at J, leaving 4 bases unmatched. The CDR3 nucleotides are TGTGCCAGCAGTTTAGTTGGGACAGGGGTAGGCTACACCTTC. As protein: CASSLVGTGVGYTF.

This clonotype was seen at least ten times. The chain carries TRBV12-3 or TRBV12-4 and TRBJ2-5; D could derive from TRBD1 or TRBD2 (5 bases each). The CDR3 extends over 13 amino acids. V dropped 6 bases and J dropped 5 bases, with 13 bases sitting between them. The CDR3 protein is CASSLRGRETQYF. Here the CDR3 DNA reads TGTGCCAGCAGCTTGAGGGGCAGGGAGACCCAGTACTTC.